One sample yielded the 9 T cell receptor beta chains listed below, sequenced in a study of Ad26.COV2.S vaccination and SARS-CoV-2 variants. Treatment meaning: 19 received Ad26.COV2.S at low or high dose, single or two shots; roughly five received placebo; per-sample allocation not given. Day 63 after the first vaccine or placebo injection was the time point for sampling. Clones were sequenced by immunoSEQ multiplex PCR, and TCRdb holds only the in-frame ones, with some missing. This table has 350,000 to 450,000 clones, about 88% appearing once. Sequenced material: peripheral blood, taken in a trial of Ad26.COV2.S vaccine versus placebo. The receptors shown here come from a person aged 18-60 years who received the Ad26.COV2.S COVID-19 vaccine or a placebo.

This chain joins TRBV9 and TRBJ2-1; D is uncertain. Germline assignment: CDR1 SGDLS and CDR2 YYNGEE. The germline V and J ends were trimmed by 0 bases and 1 base, with 8 bases remaining between them. The CDR3 runs 15 residues. The CDR3 bases are TGTGCCAGCAGCGTAGTCGCGGTTTCCTACAATGAGCAGTTCTTC. Protein: CASSVVAVSYNEQFF. Together with reference TRBV9 and TRBJ2-1, the CDR3 gives the full variable domain: DSGVTQTPKHLITATGQRVTLRCSPRSGDLSVYWYQQSLDQGLQFLIQYYNGEERAKGNILERFSAQQFPDLHSELNLSSLELGDSALYFCASSVVAVSYNEQFFGPGTRLTVL.

In nucleotides, the CDR3 is TGTGCCAGCAGTATCCGTAGCGGGAAATTGAGTATCGGGGAGCTGTTTTTT. It is translated as CASSIRSGKLSIGELFF. The V gene is TRBV7-2, the J gene TRBJ2-2; 8 positions agree with TRBD2. CDR1 and CDR2 (germline): SGHTA, FQGNSA. The V gene end was trimmed by 6 bases and the J gene end by 7 bases; junction bases not matched to a gene: 16. This CDR3 has 17 residues.

The chain couples TRBV30 to TRBJ2-3, with D possibly matching TRBD2 (6 bases). Looked up from germline, CDR1 is GTSNPN and CDR2 is SVGIG (reference sequence). CDR3 length equals 13 residues. Trimming left V 2 bases short and J 3 bases short, with 9 bases between. The chain's CDR3 is CAWSTGGTDTQYF. CDR3 in DNA: TGTGCCTGGAGTACAGGAGGGACAGATACGCAGTATTTT.

The V gene is TRBV29-1, the J gene TRBJ1-1; TRBD1 aligns across 11 bases. CDR1 and CDR2 (germline): SQVTM, ANQGSEA. With V trimmed by 6 bases and J by 5 bases, 8 bases remained unmatched. The length of the CDR3 is 14 residues. The CDR3 loop is CSVRTGGGLTEAFF. CDR3 nucleotides: TGCAGCGTGCGGACAGGGGGCGGGCTGACTGAAGCTTTCTTT. Looking up the rest from reference TRBV29-1 and TRBJ1-1 gives the full variable domain: SAVISQKPSRDICQRGTSLTIQCQVDSQVTMMFWYRQQPGQSLTLIATANQGSEATYESGFVIDKFPISRPNLTFSTLTVSNMSPEDSSIYLCSVRTGGGLTEAFFGQGTRLTVV.

This chain links TRBV5-1 with TRBJ2-3; perhaps TRBD1 as D (5 bases). Trimming shortened V by 1 base and J by 2 bases, and 11 bases separated the two germline ends. The CDR3 contains 15 residues. Germline CDR1 SGHRS, CDR2 YFSETQ. As DNA, the CDR3 is TGCGCCAGCAGCTTGTCAGGGAAAAACACAGATACGCAGTATTTT. Protein: CASSLSGKNTDTQYF.

This chain links TRBV6-2 or TRBV6-3 with TRBJ2-2; the D is unclear. Germline CDR1 MNHEY, CDR2 SVGEGT. V was pared by 0 bases and J by 9 bases, with 14 bases between. This CDR3 is 15 amino acids long. The CDR3 DNA follows: TGTGCCAGCAGTTACTCGATTGCAGGAGCTAGGGAGCTGTTTTTT. This sequence encodes CASSYSIAGARELFF.

About this clone itself: The same CDR3 also results from other DNA sequences found in this sample. The chain joins TRBV6-4 to TRBJ2-1; possible D gene TRBD1, 6 bases. Germline V CDR1 and CDR2: MRHNA, SNTAGT. V was clipped by 3 bases and J by 0 bases, with 6 bases between them. The CDR3 sequence is 14 residues long. In DNA, the CDR3 is TGTGCCAGCAGTGAGGACAGCTCCTACAATGAGCAGTTCTTC. It yields the protein CASSEDSSYNEQFF.

The sample holds a few counts of this clone. The V call is TRBV27, the J call TRBJ1-3; no clear D. The V end lost 2 bases, the J end lost 0 bases, and 20 bases lay between the germline ends. The CDR3 totals 19 residues. CDR1 is MNHEY and CDR2 is SMNVEV in the germline V gene (reference sequence). Written as DNA, the CDR3 is TGTGCCAGCAGTTTAAGAGTCAGACGGACGGCACTCTCTGGAAACACCATATATTTT. Translation: CASSLRVRRTALSGNTIYF.

V gene TRBV4-1 combines with J gene TRBJ2-7; D may be TRBD1 (6 bases). CDR3 length: 16 amino acids. CDR1 and CDR2 (germline): MGHRA, YSYEKL. The V end was cut by 1 base, the J end by 2 bases, with 15 bases between. CDR3 sequence reads: CASSQGPTGFAYEQYF. CDR3 DNA: TGCGCCAGCAGCCAAGGCCCTACAGGGTTTGCCTACGAGCAGTACTTC.